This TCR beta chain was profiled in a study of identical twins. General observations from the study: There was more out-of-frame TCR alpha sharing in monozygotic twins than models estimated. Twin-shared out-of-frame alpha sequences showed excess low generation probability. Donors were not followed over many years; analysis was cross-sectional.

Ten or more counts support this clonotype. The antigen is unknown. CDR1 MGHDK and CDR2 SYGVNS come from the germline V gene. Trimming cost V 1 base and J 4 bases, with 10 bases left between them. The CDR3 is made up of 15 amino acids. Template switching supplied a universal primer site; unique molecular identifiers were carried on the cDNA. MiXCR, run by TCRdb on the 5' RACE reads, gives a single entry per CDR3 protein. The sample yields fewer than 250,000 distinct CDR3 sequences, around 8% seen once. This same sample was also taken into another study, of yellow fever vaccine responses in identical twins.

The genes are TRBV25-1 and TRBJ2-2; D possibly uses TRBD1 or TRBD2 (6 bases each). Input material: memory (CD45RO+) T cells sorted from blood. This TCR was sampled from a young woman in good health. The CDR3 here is CASSESRGPTGELFF. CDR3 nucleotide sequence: TGTGCCAGCAGTGAATCCCGGGGGCCCACCGGGGAGCTGTTTTTT.